These T cell receptor beta chains were read from a single sample in a study of shared clonotypes between healthy human individuals. Data came from immunoSEQ multiplex PCR; TCRdb stores just in-frame clones and leaves some out. The sample holds around 2.5 million clones, 90% to 95% seen once. The sequenced sample consisted of naive CD4+ T cells from PBMCs. The receptors here all came from a man between 18 and 35 years old in good health. Some clones in this sample may be carry-over from other donors' samples. Both conserved end residues are part of each CDR3. The D gene is left open where the match is weak. Part of the rows lack a size; the others show once, few, many or a class for expanded clones.

TRBJ2-7 | TRBD1 | TRBV4-1 | . | TGCGCCAGCAGCCAAGCGAGGGACAGTTTCTACGAGCAGTACTTC | CASSQARDSFYEQYF
TRBJ2-7 | . | TRBV6-6 | . | TGTGCCAGCAGCGATTCCGGGACCGGGACCCAGCAGTACTTC | CASSDSGTGTQQYF
TRBJ2-7 | TRBD2 | TRBV10-3 | . | TGTGCCACCCACCACGCGGGAGCCACCGACGAGCAGTACTTC | CATHHAGATDEQYF
TRBJ1-1 | TRBD1 | TRBV29-1 | . | TGCAGCGTTGGACGGACAGGGGTAGGGACTGAAGCTTTCTTT | CSVGRTGVGTEAFF
TRBJ1-1 | . | TRBV18 | few | TGTGCCAGCTCACCCCGGACAGTCACTGAAGCTTTCTTT | CASSPRTVTEAFF
TRBJ2-1 | TRBD1 | TRBV29-1 | . | TGCAGCGTGAGGGGGCAGCTCGCCCTAAATGAGCAGTTCTTC | CSVRGQLALNEQFF
TRBJ1-2 | TRBD1 | TRBV9 | . | TGTGCCAGCAGCGCCCGGACAGGACCCTTCTATGGCTACACCTTC | CASSARTGPFYGYTF
TRBJ2-5 | . | TRBV28 | . | TGTGCCAGCAGTCCAGACCGAAACCAAGAGACCCAGTACTTC | CASSPDRNQETQYF
TRBJ2-1 | . | TRBV7-2 | . | TGTGCCAGCAGCTTATTATCCAATGAGCAGTTCTTC | CASSLLSNEQFF
TRBJ2-7 | . | TRBV19 | once | TGTGCCAGTAGTTTAGGGACATCCTACGAGCAGTACTTC | CASSLGTSYEQYF
TRBJ2-3 | TRBD2 | TRBV7-3 | . | TGTGCCAGCAGCGCATGGAGGAGCGGGAGAGTAGATACGCAGTATTTT | CASSAWRSGRVDTQYF
TRBJ1-3 | . | TRBV29-1 | . | TGCAGCGTTGCACTGCGCTCTGGAAACACCATATATTTT | CSVALRSGNTIYF
TRBJ1-1 | . | TRBV18 | . | TGTGCCAGCTCACCCGATTACACTGAAGCTTTCTTT | CASSPDYTEAFF
TRBJ1-5 | . | TRBV10-3 | . | TGTGCCATCAGTGAGAGGGGCAGCAATCAGCCCCAGCATTTT | CAISERGSNQPQHF
TRBJ1-4 | TRBD1 | TRBV4-2 | . | TGTGCCAGCAGCCAAGACAGGGGGCCTAATGAAAAACTGTTTTTT | CASSQDRGPNEKLFF
TRBJ2-5 | . | TRBV27 | . | TGTGCCAGCAGCCCGAGGACGGGGGAGACCCAGTACTTC | CASSPRTGETQYF
TRBJ1-2 | . | TRBV29-1 | . | TGCAGCGTTGGAGGACGGGTCGGTAGAGGCTACACCTTC | CSVGGRVGRGYTF
TRBJ2-1 | TRBD2 | TRBV19 | . | TGTGCCAGTAGTGCCCGGGACTACCTCCCAGGTGAGCAGTTCTTC | CASSARDYLPGEQFF
TRBJ2-3 | . | TRBV5-1 | . | TGCGCCAGCAGCCCCAACAGGGTTATCACAGATACGCAGTATTTT | CASSPNRVITDTQYF
TRBJ2-2 | TRBD1 | TRBV5-4 | few | TGTGCCAGCAGCTTACCTGTACAGGGGAGAGGGGAGCTGTTTTTT | CASSLPVQGRGELFF
TRBJ1-2 | . | TRBV29-1 | . | TGCAGCGTTGAAGATCTGAAGAGACGAGGTGATACAGGCTATGGCTACACCTTC | CSVEDLKRRGDTGYGYTF
TRBJ2-2 | TRBD1 | TRBV25-1 | . | TGTGCCAGCAGTGCATCAGGGACAGCGTCGAACACCGGGGAGCTGTTTTTT | CASSASGTASNTGELFF
TRBJ2-7 | TRBD1 | TRBV7-2 | . | TGTGCCAGCAGCCGGGACAGGACCTACGAGCAGTACTTC | CASSRDRTYEQYF
TRBJ2-3 | . | TRBV27 | . | TGTGCCAGCAGCCCGAGCACAGATACGCAGTATTTT | CASSPSTDTQYF
TRBJ2-1 | TRBD2 | TRBV11-2 | . | TGTGCCAGCAGCCCCCGGACTAGCGGGAACAATGAGCAGTTCTTC | CASSPRTSGNNEQFF
TRBJ2-3 | . | TRBV20-1 | . | TGCAGTGCTAGGGAGTGGGATACGCAGTATTTT | CSAREWDTQYF
TRBJ2-2 | TRBD2 | TRBV28 | . | TGTGCCATCTTGGCGGGGGGCGCCGGCGGGGAGCTGTTTTTT | CAILAGGAGGELFF